Each of the 32 T cell receptor beta chains below was sequenced from the same sample in a study of blood T cell repertoires in COVID-19. Only in-frame clones appear in the TCRdb table, and some are missing; sequencing was by immunoSEQ multiplex PCR. The data contain tens of thousands of clones, around four fifths of them singletons. The specimen sequenced was peripheral blood. These receptors were taken from a human donor in a cohort sampled during active COVID-19.

The rearrangement links TRBV11-2 to TRBJ1-5; D is unresolved. Germline CDR1 reads SGHAT; CDR2 reads FQNNGV. V was shortened by 1 base and J by 5 bases, with 15 bases between the two germline ends. This CDR3 comprises 16 residues. The CDR3: CASSLGSRPGDQPQHF. The CDR3 nucleotides read TGTGCCAGCAGCTTAGGATCCAGGCCCGGTGATCAGCCCCAGCATTTT.

The V and J genes are TRBV6-4 and TRBJ2-3; tentative D call: TRBD2 (6 bases). CDR3 length: 15 amino acids. V was shortened by 3 bases and J by 0 bases, with 10 bases between the two germline ends. Germline V gene lookup returns CDR1 MRHNA and CDR2 SNTAGT. The CDR3 region is CASSEGGKSTDTQYF. Here the CDR3 DNA reads TGTGCCAGCAGTGAAGGCGGGAAAAGCACAGATACGCAGTATTTT.

CDR3 sequence: CASSFTGAVSGTQYF. For the CDR3, the DNA is TGTGCCAGCAGTTTCACAGGGGCCGTTTCGGGTACGCAGTATTTT. The chain combines TRBV28 with TRBJ2-3, with 7 bases identical to TRBD1. CDR1 is MDHEN and CDR2 is SYDVKM in the germline V gene. The V and J ends lost 3 bases and 8 bases, in that order; junction bases with no gene match: 11. The length of the CDR3 is 15 residues.

This clone was counted a few times. This chain connects TRBV6-6 to TRBJ1-6, with 8 bases lining up with TRBD1. CDR3 length equals 14 residues. Germline V gene lookup returns CDR1 MNHNY and CDR2 SVGAGI (reference sequence). Losses at the gene ends were 6 bases for V and 7 bases for J; bases not matched to a gene: 5. CDR3 nucleotides: TGTGCCAGCAGGACAGGGGTTGGGAATTCACCCCTCCACTTT. Translating gives CASRTGVGNSPLHF.

The CDR3, as DNA: TGCGCCAGCAGCCAAGATCTAACAGGCGATAATCAGCCCCAGCATTTT. This translates into CASSQDLTGDNQPQHF. The chain combines TRBV4-1 with TRBJ1-5, with a tentative D call TRBD1 (5 bases). Germline CDR1 MGHRA, CDR2 YSYEKL. Trimming left V 0 bases short and J 4 bases short, with 13 bases between. This CDR3 has 16 residues.

The V and J genes are TRBV5-6 and TRBJ2-3, with 10 bases fitting TRBD2. The V gene end was trimmed by 4 bases and the J gene end by 3 bases; junction bases not matched to a gene: 5. CDR3 length equals 15 residues. Germline V CDR1 and CDR2: SGHDT, YYEEEE. This chain's CDR3 is CASSPVAGGTDTQYF. The CDR3 DNA follows: TGTGCCAGCAGCCCCGTAGCGGGGGGAACAGATACGCAGTATTTT.

The sample holds a few counts of this clone. This chain uses TRBV5-6 with TRBJ1-6, with D perhaps TRBD1 (6 bases). The CDR3 contains 12 residues. The germline gives CDR1 SGHDT, CDR2 YYEEEE. Deletions cut 1 base from V and 13 bases from J, with 9 bases between. CDR3 loop: CASSLRGIPLHF. CDR3 coding DNA: TGTGCCAGCAGCTTGAGGGGGATCCCCCTCCACTTT.

The chain recombines TRBV4-2 with TRBJ1-4, with TRBD1 as a possible D gene (5 bases). The CDR3 runs to 14 residues. The germline V gene encodes CDR1 LGHNA and CDR2 YNFKEQ. Trimming left V 8 bases short and J 5 bases short, with 15 bases between. The CDR3 DNA reads as TGTGCCAGCCAGCCTGGGCAGGGAAATGAAAAACTGTTTTTT. This codes for CASQPGQGNEKLFF.

This chain links TRBV5-4 with TRBJ2-7; the match to TRBD2 covers 11 bases. CDR1 and CDR2 (germline): SGHNT, YYREEE (reference sequence). This CDR3 region has 15 residues. Germline trimming cut 3 bases from V and 7 bases from J; bases unmatched to any gene: 9. CDR3 sequence (DNA): TGTGCCAGCAGCTCTCCGACTAGCGGGATTCGGGAGCAGTACTTC. Translated: CASSSPTSGIREQYF.

The chain joins TRBV6-5 to TRBJ1-5; the match to TRBD1 covers 7 bases. Germline V gene data show CDR1 as MNHEY and CDR2 as SVGAGI. J lost 6 bases, V lost 0 bases, and 5 bases had no gene match. This CDR3 comprises 15 residues. The CDR3, as DNA: TGTGCCAGCAGTTACTCCGGGACAGCAGGTCAGCCCCAGCATTTT. It codes for CASSYSGTAGQPQHF.

The gene calls are TRBV9 and TRBJ1-2; 7 bases match TRBD1. J lost 6 bases, V lost 3 bases, and 5 bases had no gene match. The V gene's germline CDR1 is SGDLS and CDR2 YYNGEE. CDR3 length: 13 residues. The CDR3 region is CASSGPGQNGYTF. The CDR3 coding sequence is TGTGCCAGCAGCGGCCCGGGACAGAATGGCTACACCTTC.

V is TRBV28 and J is TRBJ1-1, with D maybe TRBD1 (5 bases). From germline, CDR1 is MDHEN and CDR2 SYDVKM. Trimming left V 4 bases short and J 7 bases short, with 13 bases between. The CDR3 consists of 13 residues. DNA for the CDR3: TGTGCCAGCAGTTCCGGGACTCATAATGAAGCTTTCTTT. Translated, it gives CASSSGTHNEAFF. Complete variable domain (other parts from reference TRBV28 and TRBJ1-1): DVKVTQSSRYLVKRTGEKVFLECVQDMDHENMFWYRQDPGLGLRLIYFSYDVKMKEKGDIPEGYSVSREKKERFSLILESASTNQTSMYLCASSSGTHNEAFFGQGTRLTVV.

V is TRBV5-5 and J is TRBJ2-5; D is undetermined. The length of the CDR3 is 13 residues. Germline V gene sequence: CDR1 SGHKS, CDR2 YYEKEE (reference sequence). V lost 2 bases, J lost 5 bases, and 10 bases lay in between. The CDR3 sequence is CASSFSRQETQYF. In nucleotides, the CDR3 is TGTGCCAGCAGCTTTTCACGCCAGGAGACCCAGTACTTC.

The J gene is TRBJ2-1, the V gene TRBV11-1, with TRBD2 identical over 9 bases. The CDR3 has 15 amino acids. Germline CDR1 is SGHAT and CDR2 is FQDESV (reference sequence). The V gene end was trimmed by 4 bases and the J gene end by 4 bases; junction bases not matched to a gene: 5. CDR3 sequence: CASSYLLAGYNEQFF. The DNA for the CDR3 is TGTGCCAGCAGCTACCTCCTAGCGGGGTACAATGAGCAGTTCTTC.

The chain carries TRBV6-2 or TRBV6-3 and TRBJ1-1; no clear D. Trimming left V 5 bases short and J 1 base short, with 8 bases between. The length of the CDR3 is 13 residues. Germline V lookup: CDR1 MNHEY, CDR2 SVGEGT. CDR3 region: CASSASENTEAFF. The CDR3 bases are TGTGCCAGCAGTGCATCAGAGAACACTGAAGCTTTCTTT.

The rearrangement links TRBV11-1 to TRBJ1-1; D is possibly TRBD1 (5 bases). CDR1 SGHAT and CDR2 FQDESV come from the germline V gene (reference sequence). CDR3 length equals 15 residues. Trimming took 5 bases from V and 1 from J, leaving 14 bases between them. The CDR3 DNA follows: TGTGCCAGCAGCGAACGACTCCAGGGGAACACTGAAGCTTTCTTT. This gives the protein CASSERLQGNTEAFF.

The V call is TRBV10-3, the J call TRBJ2-7, with D possibly matching TRBD1 (6 bases). CDR3 length: 14 amino acids. V was cut by 0 bases and J by 1 base, with 7 bases left in between. In germline, CDR1 is ENHRY, CDR2 SYGVKD. This chain's CDR3 is CAISESGGSYEQYF. The CDR3 DNA reads as TGTGCCATCAGTGAGTCAGGGGGTTCCTACGAGCAGTACTTC.

This clone appeared once. V and J are TRBV6-5 and TRBJ1-2, with 7 bases lining up with TRBD1. Germline assignment: CDR1 MNHEY and CDR2 SVGAGI. The CDR3 loop spans 15 amino acids. V lost 0 bases, J lost 1 base, and 2 bases stayed unmatched. This chain's CDR3 is CASSYSTGVNYGYTF. The CDR3 nucleotides are TGTGCCAGCAGTTACTCTACAGGGGTTAACTATGGCTACACCTTC.

The chain has TRBV7-8 and TRBJ2-2; 8 nucleotides agree with TRBD1. Trimming cost V 2 bases and J 8 bases; bases outside gene matches: 10. This CDR3 spans 16 amino acids. Germline V CDR1 and CDR2: SGHVS, FQNEAQ. Here the CDR3 DNA reads TGTGCCAGCAGCTTACGGACAGGGAATCCCAGTGGGGAGCTGTTTTTT. Its translation is CASSLRTGNPSGELFF.

This clone was observed a few times. This chain connects TRBV12-3 or TRBV12-4 to TRBJ2-7; D unresolved. Between the trimmed V and J ends, which lost 6 bases and 1 base, there was a span of 10 bases. The CDR3 runs 13 residues. CDR3 sequence: CASRLDGSYEQYF. CDR3 in DNA: TGTGCCAGCAGGCTAGACGGATCCTACGAGCAGTACTTC.

The V gene is TRBV6-4, the J gene TRBJ2-3; 7 bases map to TRBD2. The length of the CDR3 is 15 residues. Germline V gene sequence: CDR1 MRHNA, CDR2 SNTAGT. V shed 0 bases, J shed 3 bases, and the junction held 3 bases outside the gene matches. In nucleotides, the CDR3 is TGTGCCAGCAGTGACTCCGGCGGGGGAACAGATACGCAGTATTTT. This sequence encodes CASSDSGGGTDTQYF.

The rearrangement uses TRBV14 and TRBJ1-2; D perhaps matches TRBD1 (6 bases). Germline CDR1 and CDR2: SGHDN and FVKESK. With 4 bases removed from V and 7 bases from J, the gap between germline ends came to 19 bases. The length of the CDR3 is 15 residues. The CDR3 sequence: CASSPRLRGFSGYTF. Here the CDR3 DNA reads TGTGCCAGCAGCCCCCGGCTCAGGGGATTCTCTGGCTACACCTTC.

The gene calls are TRBV7-9 and TRBJ2-2; TRBD1 is a possible D gene (5 bases). The ends were cut back, 4 bases at V and 0 bases at J, with 18 bases in the middle. This CDR3 has 18 residues. Per the germline V gene, CDR1 is SEHNR and CDR2 is FQNEAQ (reference sequence). Written as DNA, the CDR3 is TGTGCCAGCAGCTCCACTCATCCCGCAGGGACGAACACCGGGGAGCTGTTTTTT. Translated: CASSSTHPAGTNTGELFF.

The CDR3 spells CASSFLGVGETQYF. Here the CDR3 DNA reads TGCGCCAGCAGCTTCTTAGGGGTCGGTGAGACCCAGTACTTC. The chain links TRBV5-1 to TRBJ2-5, with D perhaps matching TRBD1 (5 bases). This CDR3 has 14 amino acids. The V gene's germline CDR1 is SGHRS and CDR2 YFSETQ. V dropped 2 bases and J dropped 5 bases, with 13 bases sitting between them.

V and J are TRBV27 and TRBJ1-2; the D gene is possibly TRBD1 (5 bases). The CDR3 runs to 16 residues. Per the germline V gene, CDR1 is MNHEY and CDR2 is SMNVEV (reference sequence). Trimming pared 1 base from V and 4 bases from J, leaving 16 bases between. CDR3 nucleotides: TGTGCCAGCAGTTTATTGTCTCTCGACAGCTCCTATGGCTACACCTTC. It specifies CASSLLSLDSSYGYTF.

The chain joins TRBV3-1 (or the pseudogene TRBV3-2) to TRBJ1-1; 7 nucleotides align to TRBD1. The CDR3 covers 18 residues. The V and J ends lost 2 bases and 6 bases, in that order; junction bases with no gene match: 18. CDR1 LGHDT and CDR2 YNNKEL come from the germline V gene (reference sequence). The CDR3 is CASSQYPRDSGRRPEAFF. CDR3 bases: TGTGCCAGCAGCCAATATCCCCGGGACAGTGGGCGCCGGCCTGAAGCTTTCTTT.

This clone was seen a handful of times. The chain uses TRBV14 and TRBJ1-2; TRBD1 matches at 8 bases. The CDR3 is 13 amino acids. CDR1 SGHDN and CDR2 FVKESK come from the germline V gene. The V gene end was trimmed by 1 base and the J gene end by 8 bases; junction bases not matched to a gene: 3. The CDR3 spells CASSQGQGSGYTF. CDR3 DNA: TGTGCCAGCAGCCAAGGACAGGGGAGCGGCTACACCTTC.

V is TRBV5-1 and J is TRBJ1-1, with D possibly matching TRBD1 (5 bases). Germline CDR1 reads SGHRS; CDR2 reads YFSETQ. There are 16 residues in the CDR3. Trimming shortened V by 4 bases and J by 1 base, and 17 bases separated the two germline ends. The CDR3 DNA reads TGCGCCAGCAGCCGTTTTTCCCAGGGTAGGAACACTGAAGCTTTCTTT. Amino acids: CASSRFSQGRNTEAFF.

The J gene is TRBJ1-5, the V gene TRBV7-9; perhaps TRBD1 as D (5 bases). Germline-derived CDR1 and CDR2 are SEHNR and FQNEAQ (reference sequence). CDR3 size: 13 residues. Deletions cut 4 bases from V and 9 bases from J, with 13 bases between. The CDR3 nucleotides read TGTGCCAGCAGCTCCTCGGGGGTGACGCCCCAGCATTTT. This sequence encodes CASSSSGVTPQHF.

The chain employs TRBV29-1 and TRBJ2-4, with TRBD1 as a possible D gene (6 bases). Germline V gives CDR1 SQVTM, CDR2 ANQGSEA. V lost 4 bases to trimming and J lost 8 bases, with 18 bases between them. The CDR3 is 14 residues long. The CDR3 region is CSVGPNQGGDIQYF. The CDR3 nucleotides are TGCAGCGTTGGCCCCAACCAAGGGGGTGACATTCAGTACTTC.

This chain uses TRBV5-4 with TRBJ1-2; D gene uncertain. The V gene's germline CDR1 is SGHNT and CDR2 YYREEE (reference sequence). CDR3 size: 13 residues. Trimming left V 4 bases short and J 8 bases short, with 15 bases between. CDR3: CASSLGKLEGYTF. CDR3 in DNA: TGTGCCAGCAGCCTGGGGAAGTTGGAGGGCTACACCTTC.

The rearrangement uses TRBV20-1 and TRBJ2-7, with D uncertain. This CDR3 contains 11 residues. In germline, CDR1 is DFQATT, CDR2 SNEGSKA (reference sequence). Trimming took off 5 bases at V and 2 bases at J, with 7 bases between the two ends. The chain's CDR3 is CSALGPYEQYF. CDR3 DNA: TGCAGTGCTCTGGGCCCCTACGAGCAGTACTTC.